This TCR beta chain was identified during a study of cytomegalovirus exposure and HLA in healthy donors. Overall study context: Most donors, 70% to 85% of a few hundred genotyped, fell in the Caucasian-associated ancestry cluster.

It was with 60 Vbeta and 13 Jbeta primers that the PCR ran. Assay used: immunoSEQ multiplex PCR; TCRdb lists only in-frame clones, some missing. The table records tens of thousands of clones, approximately 75% of them present only once. Worth noting for this clone: What it binds is not known.

General study points: Many donors shared some public TCRs, even though most TCR sequences were rare. In a later analysis, HLA-C alleles had the fewest associated TCRs, DRB1 alleles the most.

This CDR3 spans 18 amino acids. V was pared by 0 bases and J by 3 bases, with 20 bases between. Germline V gives CDR1 MGHRA, CDR2 YSYEKL. V and J are TRBV4-1 and TRBJ1-2; D is perhaps TRBD1 (5 bases). Input material: PBMCs. This receptor was obtained from a man under 40 in good health and CMV-seropositive. The CDR3 DNA is TGCGCCAGCAGCCAAGATGGGGGGTATGGGACTCCCGACTATGGCTACACCTTC. Translated: CASSQDGGYGTPDYGYTF.